By sample fraction, the clone carrying this T cell receptor beta chain is medium-sized. Its antigen is currently unknown. Time point described: cycle 4 day 1 (C4D1), after about 6 weeks of nivolumab. Exposure to brentuximab vedotin varied, and each patient had relapsed following autologous stem cell transplantation. Assay used: immunoSEQ multiplex PCR; TCRdb lists only in-frame clones, some missing. Among around 40,000 clones, around four fifths were seen once, and the ten largest hold roughly 9.8%. The CDR3 contains 16 residues. V lost 11 bases to trimming and J lost 2 bases; unmatched junction nucleotides: 9. CDR1 is SEHNR and CDR2 is FQNEAQ in the germline V gene (reference sequence). The data were obtained in a study of PD-1 blockade in classical Hodgkin lymphoma. Broader study findings: It was CD4+ TCR diversity, not CD8+, that rose significantly by C4D1. According to reports, newly diagnosed patients had lower baseline TCR diversity than healthy donors, and relapsed/refractory patients had lower baseline TCR diversity still. When nivolumab was started under 1 year after ASCT, patients were excluded. Before treatment, complete responders showed about the same diversity as newly diagnosed patients.

J is TRBJ2-2 and V is TRBV7-9, with 12 bases aligning to TRBD2. Here the sequenced sample was peripheral blood mononuclear cells (PBMCs), taken before the fourth cycle of nivolumab. The sequence came from a human donor with classical Hodgkin lymphoma. The CDR3 DNA follows: TGTGCCGGAGAGGGACTAGCGGGCATAAACACCGGGGAGCTGTTTTTT. Protein: CAGEGLAGINTGELFF. The whole variable domain, remainder taken from reference TRBV7-9 and TRBJ2-2, is DTGVSQNPRHKITKRGQNVTFRCDPISEHNRLYWYRQTLGQGPEFLTYFQNEAQLEKSRLLSDRFSAERPKGSFSTLEIQRTEQGDSAMYLCAGEGLAGINTGELFFGEGSRLTVL.